A selection of T cell receptor beta chains follows, all from one sample in a study of PD-L1 blockade in urothelial cancer. Assay: immunoSEQ multiplex PCR; the TCRdb copy retains only in-frame clones and omits some. The sample consists of over 100,000 clones, approximately 84% of them appearing once. The material was PBMCs, obtained around atezolizumab (anti-PD-L1) treatment. The receptors originated from a man aged 45 to 65 with urothelial cancer. Both conserved end residues are part of each CDR3. Each record gives: J gene, D gene, V gene, clone size, CDR3 DNA, CDR3 protein. D genes are given only for firm matches. Clone size is given for some rows only: seen once, a few or many times, or a class if the clone is expanded.

j_gene: TRBJ1-1
d_gene: NA
v_gene: TRBV2
abundance: NA
CDR3nt: TGTGCCAGCATGCGACAGGCGAACACTGAAGCTTTCTTT
CDR3aa: CASMRQANTEAFF

j_gene: TRBJ2-4
d_gene: NA
v_gene: TRBV7-9
abundance: NA
CDR3nt: TGTGCCAGCAGTCCCGCTCCACAGGTCCTCCAGCCAAACATTCAGTACTTC
CDR3aa: CASSPAPQVLQPNIQYF

j_gene: TRBJ2-5
d_gene: TRBD1
v_gene: TRBV25-1
abundance: NA
CDR3nt: TGTGCCAGCAGTGATGCCAGGGGGCGGGAGACCCAGTACTTC
CDR3aa: CASSDARGRETQYF

j_gene: TRBJ1-4
d_gene: TRBD1
v_gene: TRBV6-5
abundance: NA
CDR3nt: TGTGCCAGCAGCGCCGACAGGGGAAGAGAAAAACTGTTTTTT
CDR3aa: CASSADRGREKLFF

j_gene: TRBJ2-7
d_gene: TRBD2
v_gene: TRBV11-2
abundance: NA
CDR3nt: TGTGCCAGCAGCTATAGCGGGTTGGGCGAATACGAGCAGTACTTC
CDR3aa: CASSYSGLGEYEQYF

j_gene: TRBJ2-6
d_gene: NA
v_gene: TRBV9
abundance: NA
CDR3nt: TGTGCCAGCAGCGTAGGAGCAGCGGCCTCTGGGGCCAACGTCCTGACTTTC
CDR3aa: CASSVGAAASGANVLTF

j_gene: TRBJ2-1
d_gene: TRBD2
v_gene: TRBV28
abundance: once
CDR3nt: TGTGCCAGCAGAACCGGGACTAGCGGGAGGGTATCGCAGTTCTTC
CDR3aa: CASRTGTSGRVSQFF

j_gene: TRBJ2-3
d_gene: TRBD2
v_gene: TRBV4-2
abundance: NA
CDR3nt: TGTGCCAGCAGCCAAGAATTAGCGGGTTTCACAGATACGCAGTATTTT
CDR3aa: CASSQELAGFTDTQYF

j_gene: TRBJ1-1
d_gene: NA
v_gene: TRBV19
abundance: NA
CDR3nt: TGTGCCAGTAGTATGAGGGGGTGGAACACTGAAGCTTTCTTT
CDR3aa: CASSMRGWNTEAFF

j_gene: TRBJ1-4
d_gene: TRBD1
v_gene: TRBV14
abundance: NA
CDR3nt: TGTGCCAGCAGCCACCGGGACAGGGGGCGCGAAAAACTGTTTTTT
CDR3aa: CASSHRDRGREKLFF

j_gene: TRBJ2-1
d_gene: NA
v_gene: TRBV9
abundance: NA
CDR3nt: TGTGCCAGCAGCGTAGGGGGCGGGACGACTCATGAGCAGTTCTTC
CDR3aa: CASSVGGGTTHEQFF

j_gene: TRBJ1-3
d_gene: NA
v_gene: TRBV9
abundance: once
CDR3nt: TGTGCCAGCAGCGTAGGTGCAGGGCCCAACTCTGGAAACACCATATATTTT
CDR3aa: CASSVGAGPNSGNTIYF

j_gene: TRBJ1-6
d_gene: NA
v_gene: TRBV19
abundance: NA
CDR3nt: TGTGCCAGTAGTAGGGGTTTTGGACAAGGTTCACCCCTCCACTTT
CDR3aa: CASSRGFGQGSPLHF

j_gene: TRBJ1-1
d_gene: NA
v_gene: TRBV6-6
abundance: NA
CDR3nt: TGTGCCAGCAGGCGGGGCACGGACACTGAAGCTTTCTTT
CDR3aa: CASRRGTDTEAFF

j_gene: TRBJ2-5
d_gene: NA
v_gene: TRBV15
abundance: NA
CDR3nt: TGTGCCACCAGCAGAGATCGGGCCGCGGGGGAGACCCAGTACTTC
CDR3aa: CATSRDRAAGETQYF